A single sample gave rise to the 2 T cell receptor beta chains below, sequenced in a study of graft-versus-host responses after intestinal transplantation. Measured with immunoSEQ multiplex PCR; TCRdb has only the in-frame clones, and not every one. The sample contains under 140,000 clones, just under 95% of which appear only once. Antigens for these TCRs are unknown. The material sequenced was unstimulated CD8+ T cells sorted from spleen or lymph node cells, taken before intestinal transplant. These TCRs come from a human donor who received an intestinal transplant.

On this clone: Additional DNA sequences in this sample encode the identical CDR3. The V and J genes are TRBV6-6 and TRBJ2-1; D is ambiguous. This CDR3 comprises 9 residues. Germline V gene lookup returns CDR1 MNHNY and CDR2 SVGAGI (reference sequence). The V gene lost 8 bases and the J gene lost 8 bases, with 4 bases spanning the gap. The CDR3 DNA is TGTGCCAGCGGGGATGAGCAGTTCTTC. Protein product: CASGDEQFF.

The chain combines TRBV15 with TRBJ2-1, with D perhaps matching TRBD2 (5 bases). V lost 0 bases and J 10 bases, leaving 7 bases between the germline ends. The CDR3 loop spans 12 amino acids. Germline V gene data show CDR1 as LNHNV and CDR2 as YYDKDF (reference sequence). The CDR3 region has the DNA TGTGCCACCAGCAGAGATCGAGGGGAGCAGTTCTTC. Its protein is CATSRDRGEQFF.